Below, 23 T cell receptor beta chains from the same sample are listed, as sequenced in a study of cytomegalovirus exposure and HLA in healthy donors. The data were produced by immunoSEQ multiplex PCR, yet TCRdb's version contains in-frame clones alone and is incomplete. Here the sample spans some 220,000 clones, approximately 90% being singletons. The sample was PBMCs. These TCRs come from a woman aged 18-29 years in good health and CMV-seronegative.

This clone was picked up a small number of times. This rearrangement joins TRBV19 to TRBJ1-1, with 9 bases that match TRBD1. CDR1 is LNHDA and CDR2 is SQIVND in the germline V gene (reference sequence). The V segment lost 5 bases and the J segment 7 bases; nucleotides outside the gene matches: 8. This CDR3 comprises 14 residues. The CDR3, as DNA: TGTGCCAGTAGTGAAAACAGGGGGCGAGGTGAAGCTTTCTTT. Residues: CASSENRGRGEAFF.

The chain is built from TRBV19 and TRBJ2-7, with TRBD2 matching 8 bases. V shed 6 bases and J 4 bases; nucleotides not matched to a gene: 11. This CDR3 is built from 15 residues. The germline V gene has CDR1 LNHDA and CDR2 SQIVND (reference sequence). This chain's CDR3 is CASRPRGAGGYEQYF. The CDR3 DNA sequence: TGTGCCAGTAGACCACGGGGGGCGGGAGGATACGAGCAGTACTTC.

The CDR3 reads CATSIRTGLVHEQYF. The CDR3 nucleotides read TGTGCCACCAGCATACGAACAGGGTTGGTCCACGAGCAGTACTTC. This rearrangement joins TRBV15 to TRBJ2-7; D is possibly TRBD1 (6 bases). This CDR3 is 15 amino acids long. Germline CDR1 is LNHNV and CDR2 is YYDKDF (reference sequence). V lost 4 bases, J lost 5 bases, and 18 bases lay in between.

Of note for this clone: This specimen includes other DNA sequences encoding the same CDR3. The chain is built from TRBV9 and TRBJ2-3; D possibly corresponds to TRBD1 (6 bases). Trimming took off 0 bases at V and 3 bases at J, with 11 bases between the two ends. There are 15 residues in the CDR3. CDR1 and CDR2 from the germline V gene are SGDLS and YYNGEE. This CDR3 reads CASSVVGRGTDTQYF. In DNA, the CDR3 is TGTGCCAGCAGCGTAGTTGGCAGGGGAACAGATACGCAGTATTTT.

The chain combines TRBV27 with TRBJ2-1; 12 nucleotides agree with TRBD2. This CDR3 is 15 amino acids long. The junction had 10 bases not matched to a gene; V was cut back by 8 bases and J by 8 bases. Per germline, CDR1 MNHEY and CDR2 SMNVEV (reference sequence). CDR3 sequence (DNA): TGTGCCAGCGTGACTAGCGGGAGACCCCCCCATGAGCAGTTCTTC. This sequence encodes CASVTSGRPPHEQFF.

The CDR3 here is CASTPEVTEAFF. CDR3 sequence (DNA): TGTGCCAGCACCCCGGAGGTGACTGAAGCTTTCTTT. This chain links TRBV7-9 with TRBJ1-1, with D uncertain. CDR1 SEHNR and CDR2 FQNEAQ come from the germline V gene (reference sequence). The CDR3 is 12 amino acids. Trimming removed 7 bases at V and 5 bases at J, with 11 bases between.

This chain links TRBV29-1 with TRBJ2-1; 8 bases are shared with TRBD1. J lost 7 bases, V lost 7 bases, and 12 bases had no gene match. The CDR3 is 14 residues long. Germline values: CDR1 SQVTM, CDR2 ANQGSEA. Here the CDR3 DNA reads TGCAGCGGGACAGGGCCCCCATACAATAATGAGCAGTTCTTC. It is translated as CSGTGPPYNNEQFF.

The DNA for the CDR3 is TGTGCCTGGGGACGACAGGGTCGTCGAAACACCATATATTTT. This codes for CAWGRQGRRNTIYF. This sequence joins TRBV30 and TRBJ1-3, with 7 nucleotides matching TRBD1. The length of the CDR3 is 14 residues. Germline-derived CDR1 and CDR2 are GTSNPN and SVGIG (reference sequence). V was pared by 5 bases and J by 5 bases, with 9 bases of the junction left unmatched.

The CDR3 DNA reads TGTGCCAGCAGTCTTGCGGCCCACGGGACAGTTACATATGGCTACACCTTC. Its protein is CASSLAAHGTVTYGYTF. The gene calls are TRBV28 and TRBJ1-2; 7 nucleotides agree with TRBD1. The CDR3 spans 17 residues. CDR1 MDHEN and CDR2 SYDVKM come from the germline V gene. Losses at the gene ends were 5 bases for V and 5 bases for J; bases not matched to a gene: 17.

V and J are TRBV7-9 and TRBJ1-1; D call uncertain. With 5 bases removed from V and 6 bases from J, the gap between germline ends came to 7 bases. The CDR3 totals 11 residues. Germline values: CDR1 SEHNR, CDR2 FQNEAQ (reference sequence). CDR3 in amino acids: CASSRSSEAFF. Here the CDR3 DNA reads TGTGCCAGCAGCCGGTCCTCTGAAGCTTTCTTT.

This chain uses TRBV19 with TRBJ1-2; tentatively, D is TRBD1 (5 bases). V dropped 4 bases and J dropped 4 bases, with 10 bases sitting between them. This CDR3 contains 13 residues. Germline lookup yields CDR1 LNHDA and CDR2 SQIVND (reference sequence). The CDR3 nucleotides are TGTGCCAGTAGTAGAGATCAGGGCTATGGCTACACCTTC. Its protein is CASSRDQGYGYTF.

This chain connects TRBV29-1 to TRBJ2-3; possibly TRBD2 for D (6 bases). Germline CDR1 SQVTM, CDR2 ANQGSEA. Trimming took off 7 bases at V and 6 bases at J, with 11 bases between the two ends. The CDR3 contains 11 residues. The CDR3 region is CSGAGTDTQYF. Here the CDR3 DNA reads TGCAGCGGGGCGGGAACGGATACGCAGTATTTT.

This chain links TRBV9 with TRBJ1-1, with a tentative D call TRBD1 (6 bases). Per germline, CDR1 SGDLS and CDR2 YYNGEE. Trimming shortened V by 4 bases and J by 1 base, and 14 bases separated the two germline ends. CDR3 length equals 15 residues. CDR3 coding DNA: TGTGCCAGCAGCACTATGACAGGAGAGAACACTGAAGCTTTCTTT. This sequence encodes CASSTMTGENTEAFF.

The chain is built from TRBV5-8 and TRBJ2-7; tentative D call: TRBD2 (6 bases). CDR3 length: 14 residues. Germline V lookup: CDR1 SGHTS, CDR2 YDEGEE. The V gene lost 7 bases and the J gene lost 3 bases, with 17 bases spanning the gap. Written as DNA, the CDR3 is TGTGCCAGCCCCCTGAAGGTGGGACTCTACGAGCAGTACTTC. Translating gives CASPLKVGLYEQYF. Full variable domain (outside the CDR3, taken from reference TRBV5-8 and TRBJ2-7): EAGVTQSPTHLIKTRGQQATLRCSPISGHTSVYWYQQALGLGLQFLLWYDEGEERNRGNFPPRFSGRQFPNYSSELNVNALELEDSALYLCASPLKVGLYEQYFGPGTRLTVT.

The rearrangement joins TRBV7-3 to TRBJ1-1, with D possibly matching TRBD1 (5 bases). This CDR3 has 15 residues. The germline CDR1 and CDR2 sequences are SGHTA and FQGTGA. Trimming took off 1 base at V and 1 base at J, with 10 bases between the two ends. The CDR3 bases are TGTGCCAGCAGCTTAATGGGGGGGAAGAACACTGAAGCTTTCTTT. Its protein product is CASSLMGGKNTEAFF. Drawing the rest from reference TRBV7-3 and TRBJ1-1, the complete variable domain is GAGVSQTPSNKVTEKGKYVELRCDPISGHTALYWYRQSLGQGPEFLIYFQGTGAADDSGLPNDRFFAVRPEGSVSTLKIQRTERGDSAVYLCASSLMGGKNTEAFFGQGTRLTVV.

The chain combines TRBV19 with TRBJ2-7, with TRBD1 as a possible D gene (5 bases). V lost 5 bases, J lost 3 bases, and 20 bases lay in between. The CDR3 is made up of 16 amino acids. Germline CDR1 LNHDA, CDR2 SQIVND (reference sequence). The CDR3 spells CASSSSRVDLIYEQYF. The CDR3 nucleotides are TGTGCCAGTAGTTCATCCAGGGTGGACCTTATCTACGAGCAGTACTTC.

The gene calls are TRBV6-6 and TRBJ2-7; 13 nucleotides line up with TRBD2. V trimming: 8 bases; J trimming: 0 bases; junction bases outside the gene matches: 4. The CDR3 totals 15 residues. CDR1 and CDR2 from the germline V gene are MNHNY and SVGAGI (reference sequence). The CDR3 coding sequence is TGTGCCAGCGGACTAGCGGGAGACCTCTCCTACGAGCAGTACTTC. This gives the protein CASGLAGDLSYEQYF.

This clone was picked up a small number of times. This chain joins TRBV4-2 and TRBJ1-5; no firm D call. Per the germline V gene, CDR1 is LGHNA and CDR2 is YNFKEQ. V shed 0 bases and J shed 0 bases, with 9 bases lying between them. The CDR3 length is 16 residues. The DNA for the CDR3 is TGTGCCAGCAGCCAAGAGGGCCCGTATAGCAATCAGCCCCAGCATTTT. Protein sequence: CASSQEGPYSNQPQHF.

The chain joins TRBV7-2 to TRBJ2-1; maybe TRBD2 (5 bases). Looked up from germline, CDR1 is SGHTA and CDR2 is FQGNSA. This CDR3 has 12 amino acids. Trimming shortened V by 4 bases and J by 9 bases, and 10 bases separated the two germline ends. CDR3 nucleotides: TGTGCCAGCAGCTCGGCTAGCATTGAGCAGTTCTTC. Translated: CASSSASIEQFF.

The gene calls are TRBV27 and TRBJ2-7; a possible D gene is TRBD2 (6 bases). Germline lookup yields CDR1 MNHEY and CDR2 SMNVEV (reference sequence). Trimming removed 0 bases at V and 3 bases at J, with 9 bases between. This CDR3 has 14 amino acids. Here the CDR3 reads CASSLSGTFYEQYF. The CDR3 nucleotides are TGTGCCAGCAGTTTATCCGGGACTTTCTACGAGCAGTACTTC.

This chain connects TRBV2 to TRBJ1-5; D is possibly TRBD1 (5 bases). The germline V gene encodes CDR1 SNHLY and CDR2 FYNNEI. The CDR3 totals 15 residues. Trimming pared 6 bases from V and 3 bases from J, leaving 15 bases between. The CDR3 sequence: CASRTGRQHNQPQHF. The CDR3 region has the DNA TGTGCCAGCAGGACCGGCAGACAGCACAATCAGCCCCAGCATTTT.

The chain uses TRBV28 and TRBJ1-2, with 11 bases fitting TRBD1. Germline CDR1 MDHEN, CDR2 SYDVKM. The CDR3 runs to 15 residues. The trim removed 1 base at V and 7 bases at J, leaving 5 bases unmatched. The CDR3 region is CASSLYGTGGVGYTF. The CDR3 nucleotides are TGTGCCAGCAGTTTATACGGGACAGGGGGAGTTGGCTACACCTTC.

The genes are TRBV29-1 and TRBJ1-2; 7 bases align to TRBD1. Germline loops: CDR1 SQVTM, CDR2 ANQGSEA. J lost 8 bases, V lost 1 base, and 7 bases had no gene match. The CDR3 runs to 13 residues. The CDR3 DNA reads TGCAGCGTTGAAGGAACAGGGGCCCAGGGCTACACCTTC. Its protein is CSVEGTGAQGYTF.